This entry is about one TCR beta chain. This clonotype registers as large (0.1 to 1%) by frequency; no count is noted. Its target antigen remains unknown. Parkinson's disease patients served as a neurodegenerative disease comparison group, because antigen-specific T cells had previously been reported in Parkinson's disease blood. All participants were free of acute infectious disease and in good physical condition. Biomarkers including neurofilament, amyloid-beta and tau were used to confirm neurodegeneration in the patients. Live CSF cells for droplet-based sequencing were sorted with a live/dead marker. CSF was obtained by lumbar puncture, and immune cells were pelleted by centrifugation at 300g. CSF samples were checked for red blood cells, and any sample contaminated with blood was excluded. CSF cells were cryopreserved in freezing medium, frozen at -80 degrees C overnight, and then transferred to liquid nitrogen for storage. Before analysis, CSF samples had been stored for less than seven months.

The data stem from a study of CD8 T cells in cerebrospinal fluid in Alzheimer's disease (dated by TCRdb to the early 2020s). Describing the broader study: To assess CSF T cell clonal expansion, the study used two single-cell approaches: plate-based nested PCR sequencing and droplet-based sequencing. This study tested whether clonally expanded T cells could be found in cerebrospinal fluid from healthy elderly individuals and from patients with neurodegenerative disease. In the droplet-based CSF analysis comparing patients with controls, there were about 9 healthy controls (around 11,000 cells) and about 9 patients with MCI or Alzheimer's disease (approximately 9,800 cells). A total of around 25 samples were covered by the CSF gene-expression analysis, which included Parkinson's disease patients.

The library was built by means of 10x single-cell sequencing. CSF cells were profiled with 10X Genomics single-cell V(D)J and 5' gene-expression libraries. An Illumina NextSeq550 was used to sequence CSF single-cell TCR libraries. On the authors' methods: V(D)J reads were aligned to the vdj-GRCh38 alts ensemble 2.0.0 reference and were analysed with the Cell Ranger vdj pipeline. Clonotypes were defined as cell barcodes sharing the same set of productive CDR3 nucleotide sequences. To link clonality with transcriptional profiles, clonotype information was added to the Seurat v3.0 gene-expression metadata. Exclusion was applied to CSF cells with more than 1,800 genes, more than 7,500 UMIs or more than 10% mitochondrial reads. To identify TCRs with known antigen specificity, CDR3-beta sequences were compared against VDJdb. Network analysis of clone sharing used the R package qgraph and included only TCRs with complete alpha and beta chains. With the reads reprocessed by TCRdb, a single entry stands for each CDR3 protein sequence and no DNA is reported. TCRdb's processing, not the study's, gives the V and J calls here. The sample's table lists a count of roughly 870 distinct CDR3 sequences. Of the sample, 9% to 9.5% is held by the ten largest clones.

The research as a whole found: It was cautioned by the authors that a causal link between EBV and Alzheimer's disease is not established by the detection of EBV-specific TCRs in CSF. Compared with controls, patients with MCI or Alzheimer's disease had a higher percentage of their CSF TCRs made up by the single largest clone. In pooled data, a highly expanded clone (at least 3% of TCRs) was found in 1 of 10 healthy subjects versus 4 of 6 Alzheimer's patients. Only samples with detectable clones went into the overall clonality comparison: some 11 healthy, 5 MCI, 5 AD, and 6 PD. The EBV-specific clones were neither the most highly expanded clones nor enriched among patients.

The germline V gene (reference sequence) gives CDR1 as MNHEY and CDR2 as SMNVEV. The CDR3 numbers 16 residues from cysteine through phenylalanine. No DNA is recorded. The sequence links TRBV27 to TRBJ2-1; the TCRdb call, TRBD2, lacks DNA for checking. Sequencing input: cerebrospinal fluid. The sequence was collected from a human donor with Parkinson's disease. CDR3 sequence: CASSRTGVGEVNEQFF.